This T cell receptor beta chain was captured in a study of blood T cell repertoires in COVID-19. Turning to the study itself: The study drew acute and convalescent COVID-19 samples from the United States, Italy and Spain. PBMCs, B-cell-depleted T cells, or T cells were the source of the cDNA or gDNA that made up the material.

Clones were read by immunoSEQ multiplex PCR, and TCRdb kept only the in-frame ones, dropping some. The sample lists 70,000 to 95,000 clones, around four fifths seen once, with approximately 10% in the top ten. V was shortened by 0 bases and J by 0 bases, with 6 bases between the two germline ends. The CDR3 sequence is 14 residues long. Germline-derived CDR1 and CDR2 are LNHNV and YYDKDF (reference sequence). The rearrangement uses TRBV15 and TRBJ2-7; D is undetermined. The sequencing sample was made of peripheral blood. The clonotype was recovered from a woman in her 70s with active or convalescent COVID-19. The DNA for the CDR3 is TGTGCCACCAGCAGAGATCTAAGCTCCTACGAGCAGTACTTC. The encoded protein is CATSRDLSSYEQYF. Looking up the rest from reference TRBV15 and TRBJ2-7 gives the full variable domain: DAMVIQNPRYQVTQFGKPVTLSCSQTLNHNVMYWYQQKSSQAPKLLFHYYDKDFNNEADTPDNFQSRRPNTSFCFLDIRSPGLGDTAMYLCATSRDLSSYEQYFGPGTRLTVT.